A selection of T cell receptor beta chains follows, all from one sample in a study of tumor-infiltrating lymphocytes in primary liver carcinoma. One entry per CDR3 protein results from TCRdb running MiXCR on the multiplex PCR reads. The repertoire includes hundreds of thousands of distinct CDR3 sequences, roughly 60% of them detected once, and approximately 17% sits in the top ten. The sequenced sample consisted of peripheral blood. The receptors originated from a woman in her 30s with primary liver carcinoma and hepatitis B virus infection. Each CDR3 is given with its conserved first and last residue. The order of the fields is V gene, CDR3 length, CDR3 protein.

TRBV6-1	13	CASSPGTGLEAFF
TRBV30	13	CAWSDGLAYEQYF
TRBV5-8	16	CASSLRPDSLNYGYTF
TRBV6-5	16	CASTPSYGLAGYEQYF
TRBV7-9	18	CASGAQLAGGMGYNEQFF
TRBV7-8	16	CASSLAATRGVLGQYF
TRBV29-1	15	CSVEADSGRAETQYF
TRBV10-3	14	CAISPKWDTDTQYF
TRBV30	12	CAWRKQATEAFF
TRBV4-3	15	CASSQGFRGNRPQHF
TRBV11-2	14	CASSLLQGAHEQYF
TRBV5-6	13	CASSLGPGYEQYF
TRBV6-9	16	CAILPPARNSTDTQYF
TRBV12-3/TRBV12-4	14	CAISLRYTQETQYF
TRBV21-1	12	CASRGINTEAFF
TRBV5-1	19	CASSWGSGLAGLAKNIQYF
TRBV29-1	14	CSVFMTVNLGGYTF
TRBV7-9	15	CANSRALLSYNEQFF
TRBV5-4	14	CASSADRYQETQYF
TRBV7-9	15	CASSDRTSPYSEQFF
TRBV11-2	15	CASSLVAGVPSTQYF
TRBV7-9	15	CASSLVGSSQETQYF